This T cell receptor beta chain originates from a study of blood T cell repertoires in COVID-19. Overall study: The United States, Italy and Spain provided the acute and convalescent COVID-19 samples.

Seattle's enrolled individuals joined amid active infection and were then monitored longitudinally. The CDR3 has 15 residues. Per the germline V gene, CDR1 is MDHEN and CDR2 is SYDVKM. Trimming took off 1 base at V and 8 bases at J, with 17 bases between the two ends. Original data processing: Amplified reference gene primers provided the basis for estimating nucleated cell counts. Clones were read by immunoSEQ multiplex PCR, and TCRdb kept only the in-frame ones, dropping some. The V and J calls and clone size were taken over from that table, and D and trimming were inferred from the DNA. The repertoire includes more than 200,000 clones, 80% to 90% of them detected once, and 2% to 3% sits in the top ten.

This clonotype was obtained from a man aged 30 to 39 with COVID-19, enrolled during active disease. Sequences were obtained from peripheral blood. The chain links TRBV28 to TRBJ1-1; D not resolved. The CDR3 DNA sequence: TGTGCCAGCAGTTTATCGGTCACTCTGAAGATAGAAGCTTTCTTT. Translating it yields CASSLSVTLKIEAFF.